The entry below describes one T cell receptor (beta chain). Its specificity is not known. The data stem from a study of identifying expanded T cells in peripheral blood. Study observations and caveats: Technical replicates showed around 1.2 changed clones; approximately 2 weeks 15 to 20; four weeks 19. Across healthy donors, higher total template counts meant significantly greater approximately two-week count variance.

Collection occurred without any documented infections or immune events in donors. This CDR3 contains 16 residues. Trimming took off 1 base at V and 1 base at J, with 12 bases between the two ends. Germline lookup yields CDR1 SGHTA and CDR2 FQGNSA. Sequencing was performed with immunoSEQ multiplex PCR; in TCRdb, only in-frame clones are kept and a portion is missing. The sample contains approximately 140,000 clones, less than 90% of which appear only once. The V gene is TRBV7-2, the J gene TRBJ2-3, with D maybe TRBD2 (6 bases). The receptor's source is a person aged 18 to 70 in good health. Specimen: blood. In nucleotides, the CDR3 is TGTGCCAGCAGCTTAGGGGCTAGCGTCGGCACAGATACGCAGTATTTT. Translating it yields CASSLGASVGTDTQYF.